The 28 T cell receptor beta chains listed next were all sequenced from one sample in a study of blood T cell repertoires in COVID-19 (dated by TCRdb to 2020 to 2022). The library was generated by the immunoSEQ multiplex PCR assay. TCRdb stores this immuneACCESS table with in-frame sequences only. Part of the clones is absent; in the studies checked, under half of the shortfall reflects unresolved V genes, and no reason is known for the rest. This sample comprises approximately 120,000 clones, approximately 90% of them detected only once. In total, the top ten clones hold roughly 2% of the sample. Input material: peripheral blood. The receptors here all came from a man in his fifties with COVID-19, enrolled during active disease.

V usage is TRBV28 and J usage is TRBJ2-5; D ambiguous. CDR1 is MDHEN and CDR2 is SYDVKM in the germline V gene. The CDR3 totals 13 residues. Trimming removed 8 bases at V and 3 bases at J, with 13 bases between. The DNA for the CDR3 is TGTGCCAGCTTTCCCCAGAACGAAGAGACCCAGTACTTC. This gives the protein CASFPQNEETQYF.

The chain links TRBV6-1 to TRBJ1-6, with D tentatively TRBD1 (5 bases). Between the trimmed V and J ends, which lost 1 base and 0 bases, there was a span of 13 bases. This CDR3 spans 18 amino acids. CDR1 and CDR2 (germline): MNHNS, SASEGT. The CDR3 DNA is TGTGCCAGCAGTGAAGGGGGCCTAAGGAGCTCCTATAATTCACCCCTCCACTTT. Its translation: CASSEGGLRSSYNSPLHF.

The chain couples TRBV18 to TRBJ2-3; 8 bases are a match to TRBD2. Trimming removed 6 bases from V and 4 bases from J; junction bases left unmatched: 6. In germline, CDR1 is KGHSH, CDR2 LQKENI. The CDR3 is 14 amino acids. CDR3 protein: CASSGSGSADTQYF. The CDR3 nucleotides are TGTGCCAGCTCGGGGAGCGGGAGTGCAGATACGCAGTATTTT. The full variable domain, with the rest looked up from reference TRBV18 and TRBJ2-3, is NAGVMQNPRHLVRRRGQEARLRCSPMKGHSHVYWYRQLPEEGLKFMVYLQKENIIDESGMPKERFSAEFPKEGPSILRIQQVVRGDSAAYFCASSGSGSADTQYFGPGTRLTVL.

The V gene is TRBV19, the J gene TRBJ2-1; 7 bases align to TRBD2. The CDR3 contains 12 residues. The V gene's germline CDR1 is LNHDA and CDR2 SQIVND (reference sequence). V lost 6 bases to trimming and J lost 7 bases; unmatched junction nucleotides: 3. Written as DNA, the CDR3 is TGTGCCAGTAGCGGGAGGTATAATGAGCAGTTCTTC. It encodes CASSGRYNEQFF. Variable domain in full (rest from reference TRBV19 and TRBJ2-1): DGGITQSPKYLFRKEGQNVTLSCEQNLNHDAMYWYRQDPGQGLRLIYYSQIVNDFQKGDIAEGYSVSREKKESFPLTVTSAQKNPTAFYLCASSGRYNEQFFGPGTRLTVL.

The CDR3 region is CASSNRGWEQFF. CDR3 in DNA: TGTGCCAGCAGCAACAGGGGTTGGGAGCAGTTCTTC. The V gene is TRBV13, the J gene TRBJ2-1; 7 bases align to TRBD1. CDR3 length: 12 amino acids. Germline V gene sequence: CDR1 PRHDT, CDR2 FYEKMQ (reference sequence). The V segment lost 5 bases and the J segment 10 bases; nucleotides outside the gene matches: 5.

The chain employs TRBV10-3 and TRBJ1-3; possibly TRBD1 for D (5 bases). The V and J ends lost 9 bases and 0 bases respectively, with 9 bases between them. The CDR3 has 13 residues. Germline CDR1 reads ENHRY; CDR2 reads SYGVKD. The CDR3 nucleotides are TGTGCCATTAGACAGAGCTCTGGAAACACCATATATTTT. Residues: CAIRQSSGNTIYF.

V usage is TRBV19 and J usage is TRBJ1-4; D is perhaps TRBD1 (5 bases). Germline values: CDR1 LNHDA, CDR2 SQIVND (reference sequence). V was trimmed by 2 bases and J by 7 bases, leaving 11 bases between them. The CDR3 extends over 14 amino acids. For the CDR3, the DNA is TGTGCCAGTAGTATATGGGGCTGGAGTGAAAAACTGTTTTTT. Amino acids: CASSIWGWSEKLFF.

V is TRBV6-6 and J is TRBJ2-4; 10 nucleotides line up with TRBD1. The CDR3 spans 16 residues. Per the germline V gene, CDR1 is MNHNY and CDR2 is SVGAGI (reference sequence). J lost 0 bases, V lost 5 bases, and 4 bases had no gene match. This chain's CDR3 is CASSGQGVSAKNIQYF. In nucleotides, the CDR3 is TGTGCCAGCAGTGGACAGGGGGTTTCAGCCAAAAACATTCAGTACTTC.

This clone showed up just once. V usage is TRBV11-3 and J usage is TRBJ2-3; 11 nucleotides agree with TRBD2. Germline V gene data show CDR1 as SGHNT and CDR2 as YENEEA. This CDR3 comprises 16 residues. Unmatched junction bases numbered 6, after V lost 4 bases and J lost 3 bases. CDR3 sequence reads: CASSSGTSGPTDTQYF. The DNA of the CDR3 is TGTGCCAGCAGCTCCGGGACTAGCGGACCAACAGATACGCAGTATTTT.

The chain couples TRBV7-6 to TRBJ2-2, with D possibly being TRBD2 (5 bases). Per germline, CDR1 SGHVS and CDR2 FNYEAQ. The ends were cut back, 5 bases at V and 0 bases at J, with 10 bases in the middle. The CDR3 sequence is 15 residues long. The CDR3 spells CASSALRANTGELFF. CDR3 DNA: TGTGCCAGCAGCGCCTTGAGGGCGAACACCGGGGAGCTGTTTTTT. The variable domain in full, completed from reference TRBV7-6 and TRBJ2-2, reads GAGVSQSPRYKVTKRGQDVALRCDPISGHVSLYWYRQALGQGPEFLTYFNYEAQQDKSGLPNDRFSAERPEGSISTLTIQRTEQRDSAMYRCASSALRANTGELFFGEGSRLTVL.

This sequence joins TRBV2 and TRBJ2-1, with TRBD2 as a possible D gene (6 bases). The CDR3 is made up of 19 amino acids. Germline assignment: CDR1 SNHLY and CDR2 FYNNEI. V was trimmed by 3 bases and J by 2 bases, leaving 23 bases between them. The CDR3 protein is CASSESPSETYGPYNEQFF. The CDR3 coding sequence is TGTGCCAGCAGTGAGTCTCCTAGCGAAACATACGGACCCTACAATGAGCAGTTCTTC.

This clone was recorded only once. V and J are TRBV6-6 and TRBJ1-6; no clear D. The CDR3 runs 14 residues. The germline gives CDR1 MNHNY, CDR2 SVGAGI (reference sequence). Trimming removed 6 bases at V and 0 bases at J, with 6 bases between. Here the CDR3 reads CASSPPSYNSPLHF. The CDR3 DNA reads as TGTGCCAGCAGCCCTCCCTCCTATAATTCACCCCTCCACTTT.

The chain is built from TRBV9 and TRBJ1-3; D may be TRBD1 (6 bases). There are 16 residues in the CDR3. Per the germline V gene, CDR1 is SGDLS and CDR2 is YYNGEE. Trimming left V 0 bases short and J 4 bases short, with 14 bases between. In nucleotides, the CDR3 is TGTGCCAGCAGCGTAGCCTCCCAACAGGGAGGAAACACCATATATTTT. This codes for CASSVASQQGGNTIYF.

The rearrangement uses TRBV28 and TRBJ1-1; TRBD1 matches at 7 bases. Losses at the gene ends were 5 bases for V and 1 base for J; bases not matched to a gene: 4. The CDR3 has 14 residues. Germline V gene lookup returns CDR1 MDHEN and CDR2 SYDVKM. The CDR3 DNA is TGTGCCAGCAGTATTACAGGGGAGAACACTGAAGCTTTCTTT. The encoded protein is CASSITGENTEAFF.

This clone was observed a single time. The genes are TRBV5-1 and TRBJ2-7; TRBD2 aligns across 7 bases. The V gene end was trimmed by 5 bases and the J gene end by 1 base; junction bases not matched to a gene: 9. This CDR3 is built from 15 residues. The germline CDR1 and CDR2 sequences are SGHRS and YFSETQ. CDR3 sequence (DNA): TGCGCCAGCAGTCCCATGGCTAGCGGATCCTACGAGCAGTACTTC. Translating it yields CASSPMASGSYEQYF.

The chain recombines TRBV5-1 with TRBJ2-2; 8 bases are shared with TRBD2. Looked up from germline, CDR1 is SGHRS and CDR2 is YFSETQ. V trimming: 4 bases; J trimming: 5 bases; junction bases outside the gene matches: 10. This CDR3 spans 16 amino acids. The CDR3 DNA reads TGCGCCAGCAGCGTTGGCGGGGGGCGCAGTACCGGGGAGCTGTTTTTT. Its protein is CASSVGGGRSTGELFF.

V usage is TRBV5-4 and J usage is TRBJ1-1; a possible D gene is TRBD1 (6 bases). Germline V gives CDR1 SGHNT, CDR2 YYREEE (reference sequence). This CDR3 has 15 residues. V was pared by 0 bases and J by 1 base, with 10 bases between. CDR3 loop: CASSLEVRGNTEAFF. The DNA of the CDR3 is TGTGCCAGCAGCTTGGAAGTCAGGGGGAACACTGAAGCTTTCTTT.

This sequence joins TRBV5-1 and TRBJ2-3, with TRBD2 matching 13 bases. Losses at the gene ends were 4 bases for V and 5 bases for J; bases not matched to a gene: 7. The germline gives CDR1 SGHRS, CDR2 YFSETQ. This CDR3 comprises 16 residues. This chain's CDR3 is CASSPDTSGRVDTQYF. The CDR3 DNA follows: TGCGCCAGCAGCCCAGATACTAGCGGGAGGGTAGATACGCAGTATTTT.

V gene TRBV3-1 (or the pseudogene TRBV3-2) combines with J gene TRBJ1-5, with TRBD1 as a possible D gene (5 bases). CDR1 and CDR2 (germline): LGHDT, YNNKEL (reference sequence). CDR3 length: 14 residues. Trimming took 0 bases from V and 8 from J, leaving 11 bases between them. The CDR3 region is CASSQDSRVEPQHF. CDR3 sequence (DNA): TGTGCCAGCAGCCAAGATAGCAGGGTAGAGCCCCAGCATTTT.

The V call is TRBV19, the J call TRBJ1-2, with 7 bases aligning to TRBD1. V gave up 5 bases and J gave up 2 bases; unmatched junction bases: 5. Germline CDR1 LNHDA, CDR2 SQIVND (reference sequence). The CDR3 covers 14 residues. This CDR3 reads CASSYGQVNYGYTF. DNA for the CDR3: TGTGCCAGTAGTTACGGACAGGTGAACTATGGCTACACCTTC.

The chain links TRBV11-2 to TRBJ2-1, with D possibly matching TRBD2 (5 bases). V lost 1 base and J 5 bases, leaving 9 bases between the germline ends. Germline CDR1 is SGHAT and CDR2 is FQNNGV. The CDR3 consists of 14 residues. The CDR3 protein is CASSLVASDNEQFF. The CDR3 nucleotides are TGTGCCAGCAGCTTAGTAGCGAGTGACAATGAGCAGTTCTTC.

This clone is a singleton in its sample. J is TRBJ2-1 and V is TRBV5-1, with 8 bases identical to TRBD1. The V segment lost 3 bases and the J segment 0 bases; nucleotides outside the gene matches: 2. CDR3 length: 15 residues. CDR1 is SGHRS, CDR2 YFSETQ, per germline. CDR3 residues: CASSWTGSSYNEQFF. CDR3 DNA: TGCGCCAGCAGCTGGACAGGGAGCTCCTACAATGAGCAGTTCTTC.

The V and J genes are TRBV19 and TRBJ1-5, with a weak D call TRBD1 (6 bases). V gave up 6 bases and J gave up 0 bases, with 15 bases separating them. The CDR3 sequence is 16 residues long. Germline assignment: CDR1 LNHDA and CDR2 SQIVND (reference sequence). Here the CDR3 reads CASRTGSAASNQPQHF. DNA of the CDR3: TGTGCCAGTAGAACAGGGTCGGCCGCTAGCAATCAGCCCCAGCATTTT.

This chain links TRBV4-2 with TRBJ2-7; TRBD2 might be the D (5 bases). The CDR3 runs to 14 residues. The germline CDR1 and CDR2 sequences are LGHNA and YNFKEQ. Trimming stripped 1 base from V and 5 bases from J, with 12 bases between. The DNA for the CDR3 is TGTGCCAGCAGCCAAGGGGTAGGGAGCAACGAGCAGTACTTC. Translation: CASSQGVGSNEQYF.

The chain links TRBV19 to TRBJ2-1, with D maybe TRBD1 (5 bases). The ends were cut back, 5 bases at V and 4 bases at J, with 9 bases in the middle. Germline CDR1 and CDR2: LNHDA and SQIVND (reference sequence). The CDR3 has 13 residues. CDR3 in amino acids: CASSQGFYNEQFF. DNA of the CDR3: TGTGCCAGTAGTCAGGGTTTTTACAATGAGCAGTTCTTC. Full variable domain (remainder filled in from reference TRBV19 and TRBJ2-1): DGGITQSPKYLFRKEGQNVTLSCEQNLNHDAMYWYRQDPGQGLRLIYYSQIVNDFQKGDIAEGYSVSREKKESFPLTVTSAQKNPTAFYLCASSQGFYNEQFFGPGTRLTVL.

V gene TRBV5-1 combines with J gene TRBJ2-1, with 8 positions matching TRBD2. CDR3 length: 15 residues. Germline assignment: CDR1 SGHRS and CDR2 YFSETQ. V shed 4 bases, J shed 3 bases, and the junction held 6 bases outside the gene matches. This CDR3 reads CASSPTSGSYNEQFF. The DNA of the CDR3 is TGCGCCAGCAGCCCGACAAGCGGGAGCTACAATGAGCAGTTCTTC. Combining the CDR3 with reference TRBV5-1 and TRBJ2-1 gives the whole variable domain KAGVTQTPRYLIKTRGQQVTLSCSPISGHRSVSWYQQTPGQGLQFLFEYFSETQRNKGNFPGRFSGRQFSNSRSEMNVSTLELGDSALYLCASSPTSGSYNEQFFGPGTRLTVL.

This clone was found a few times. The rearrangement joins TRBV19 to TRBJ2-3; 13 bases are shared with TRBD2. The CDR3 is 19 residues long. With 4 bases clipped from V and 2 bases from J, the junction kept 12 bases outside the gene matches. Germline loops: CDR1 LNHDA, CDR2 SQIVND (reference sequence). CDR3 sequence: CASSTLGPGLAGITDTQYF. The CDR3 DNA follows: TGTGCCAGTAGTACCTTAGGCCCGGGACTAGCGGGAATCACAGATACGCAGTATTTT. The entire variable domain, with the rest obtained from reference TRBV19 and TRBJ2-3, is as follows: DGGITQSPKYLFRKEGQNVTLSCEQNLNHDAMYWYRQDPGQGLRLIYYSQIVNDFQKGDIAEGYSVSREKKESFPLTVTSAQKNPTAFYLCASSTLGPGLAGITDTQYFGPGTRLTVL.

This chain links TRBV19 with TRBJ2-7; D is unresolved. CDR1 and CDR2 from the germline V gene are LNHDA and SQIVND (reference sequence). The length of the CDR3 is 15 residues. Trimming pared 5 bases from V and 2 bases from J, leaving 16 bases between. CDR3 amino acids: CASSPRLATAYEQYF. CDR3 DNA sequence: TGTGCCAGTAGTCCAAGACTGGCCACGGCCTACGAGCAGTACTTC.